These T cell receptor beta chains were read from a single sample in a study of control samples from healthy donors and cancer patients. Sequencing was performed with immunoSEQ multiplex PCR; in TCRdb, only in-frame clones are kept and a portion is missing. The sample lists roughly 100,000 clones, about 91% occurring once. The sample consisted of blood. These receptors were taken from a woman aged 18-29 years in good health. CDR3s include the opening cysteine and the closing phenylalanine or tryptophan. A D gene is named only where the DNA matches it firmly. Size tells how often a clone was seen (once, few, many) or the class of an expanded clone, and some rows leave it out.

v_call	cdr3_length	j_call	d_call	clone_size	cdr3_aa	cdr3_nt
TRBV6-1	16	TRBJ1-2	TRBD1	-	CASSEVSAGTAYGYTF	TGTGCCAGCAGTGAAGTCTCGGCCGGGACAGCCTATGGCTACACCTTC
TRBV3-1/TRBV3-2	15	TRBJ1-2	-	-	CASSQDQTRSGGYTF	TGTGCCAGCAGCCAAGATCAAACCCGTTCGGGGGGCTACACCTTC
TRBV7-9	13	TRBJ2-7	-	-	CASSSVVAYEQYF	TGTGCCAGCAGCTCCGTCGTGGCCTACGAGCAGTACTTC
TRBV7-9	13	TRBJ2-3	-	once	CASSLAHTDTQYF	TGTGCCAGCAGCTTAGCACACACAGATACGCAGTATTTT
TRBV10-2	15	TRBJ2-1	-	-	CASSGSRDSHNEQFF	TGCGCCAGCAGTGGATCCCGGGACTCTCACAATGAGCAGTTCTTC
TRBV7-8	16	TRBJ2-1	-	-	CASSLAGRASYNEQFF	TGTGCCAGCAGCTTAGCTGGGCGGGCGTCTTACAATGAGCAGTTCTTC
TRBV4-1	14	TRBJ1-2	-	-	CASSQDRGSYGYTF	TGCGCCAGCAGCCAAGATCGGGGCAGCTATGGCTACACCTTC
TRBV25-1	16	TRBJ2-1	TRBD1	-	CASSESRGLGNNEQFF	TGTGCCAGCAGTGAATCCAGGGGGTTGGGGAACAATGAGCAGTTCTTC
TRBV4-3	16	TRBJ2-4	TRBD2	-	CASSQALAGQKNIQYF	TGCGCCAGCAGCCAAGCACTAGCGGGGCAAAAAAACATTCAGTACTTC
TRBV27	15	TRBJ2-7	-	-	CASSSTVGIGREQYF	TGTGCCAGCAGTTCGACCGTGGGAATAGGGCGCGAGCAGTACTTC
TRBV30	11	TRBJ2-7	-	-	CAWSSRYEQYF	TGTGCCTGGAGTTCCCGGTACGAGCAGTACTTC
TRBV10-3	16	TRBJ1-1	TRBD1	-	CAISEWGTGRATEAFF	TGTGCCATCAGTGAGTGGGGGACAGGAAGGGCCACTGAAGCTTTCTTT
TRBV7-8	14	TRBJ2-5	-	-	CASSLFGVRETQYF	TGTGCCAGCAGCTTATTCGGGGTCCGAGAGACCCAGTACTTC
TRBV7-2	15	TRBJ2-7	TRBD1	-	CASSPGQGANYEQYF	TGTGCCAGCAGCCCAGGACAGGGGGCGAACTACGAGCAGTACTTC
TRBV19	15	TRBJ1-4	-	once	CASSGGTDTNEKLFF	TGTGCCAGTAGTGGAGGGACGGATACTAATGAAAAACTGTTTTTT
TRBV9	17	TRBJ2-1	TRBD2	once	CASSVDPKGLAVDEQFF	TGTGCCAGCAGCGTAGACCCCAAGGGACTAGCGGTTGATGAGCAGTTCTTC
TRBV19	14	TRBJ2-7	-	-	CASNEWGSSYEQYF	TGTGCCAGTAATGAGTGGGGTAGCTCCTACGAGCAGTACTTC
TRBV28	16	TRBJ2-5	TRBD2	-	CASSLDLAGDQETQYF	TGTGCCAGCAGTCTTGACCTAGCGGGAGATCAAGAGACCCAGTACTTC
TRBV24-1	15	TRBJ2-7	TRBD1	-	CATSDFRTGEAEQYF	TGTGCCACCAGTGATTTCCGGACAGGGGAGGCTGAGCAGTACTTC
TRBV2	15	TRBJ1-1	TRBD1	-	CASSAGQGSVTEAFF	TGTGCCAGCAGCGCGGGACAGGGTTCGGTTACTGAAGCTTTCTTT
TRBV7-9	15	TRBJ2-2	TRBD2	-	CASSKSGGKTGELFF	TGTGCCAGCAGCAAAAGCGGGGGGAAGACCGGGGAGCTGTTTTTT
TRBV5-4	13	TRBJ2-5	-	-	CASSLANQETQYF	TGTGCCAGCAGCTTGGCTAATCAAGAGACCCAGTACTTC
TRBV6-5	13	TRBJ2-1	-	-	CASSWGIDNEQFF	TGTGCCAGCAGTTGGGGGATAGACAATGAGCAGTTCTTC
TRBV19	15	TRBJ1-6	-	-	CASSMEGSYNSPLHF	TGTGCCAGTAGTATGGAGGGCTCCTATAATTCACCCCTCCACTTT
TRBV19	18	TRBJ2-5	TRBD2	-	CASSIDWLWLAGVETQYF	TGTGCCAGTAGTATAGATTGGTTGTGGCTAGCGGGGGTAGAGACCCAGTACTTC
TRBV18	14	TRBJ1-5	TRBD1	-	CASSPGTGNQPQHF	TGTGCCAGCTCACCGGGGACAGGCAATCAGCCCCAGCATTTT
TRBV19	14	TRBJ1-6	TRBD1	-	CASSGQVVGSPLHF	TGTGCCAGTAGTGGACAGGTTGTGGGTTCACCCCTCCACTTT
TRBV18	13	TRBJ1-2	-	-	CASSPSGNYGYTF	TGTGCCAGCTCACCATCCGGGAACTATGGCTACACCTTC
TRBV24-1	16	TRBJ2-3	-	-	CATSDFLDSPTDTQYF	TGTGCCACCAGTGATTTCCTGGACTCTCCGACAGATACGCAGTATTTT
TRBV19	16	TRBJ1-4	TRBD1	-	CASSKGQYRGDEKLFF	TGTGCCAGTAGTAAAGGTCAATACAGGGGGGATGAAAAACTGTTTTTT
TRBV27	16	TRBJ2-5	TRBD2	-	CASSPGTSGAQETQYF	TGTGCCAGCAGTCCCGGGACTAGCGGGGCCCAAGAGACCCAGTACTTC
TRBV28	13	TRBJ2-3	-	-	CASSTRITDTQYF	TGTGCCAGCAGCACAAGAATCACAGATACGCAGTATTTT
TRBV5-4	15	TRBJ2-1	-	-	CASSPPGERYNEQFF	TGTGCCAGCAGCCCTCCGGGAGAACGCTACAATGAGCAGTTCTTC
TRBV6-2/TRBV6-3	15	TRBJ1-1	TRBD1	once	CASSFTLAGGTEAFF	TGTGCCAGCAGTTTCACTTTGGCAGGGGGGACTGAAGCTTTCTTT
TRBV7-2	15	TRBJ1-5	TRBD1	-	CASSSGTGLNQPQHF	TGTGCCAGCAGCTCCGGGACAGGTTTAAATCAGCCCCAGCATTTT
TRBV13	15	TRBJ2-3	TRBD2	once	CASSPGTNHTDTQYF	TGTGCCAGCAGCCCCGGGACTAACCACACAGATACGCAGTATTTT
TRBV3-1/TRBV3-2	13	TRBJ1-2	-	-	CASSHLGNGGYTF	TGTGCCAGCAGCCACCTCGGAAACGGTGGCTACACCTTC
TRBV11-2	15	TRBJ1-5	-	-	CASSLDGGAAQPQHF	TGTGCCAGCAGCTTAGATGGGGGCGCGGCTCAGCCCCAGCATTTT
TRBV5-4	13	TRBJ2-3	-	-	CASSLDWSDTQYF	TGTGCCAGCAGCTTGGACTGGTCAGATACGCAGTATTTT
TRBV14	13	TRBJ2-2	-	-	CASSRSRGGELFF	TGTGCCAGCAGCCGATCCCGGGGGGGGGAGCTGTTTTTT
TRBV30	15	TRBJ2-1	TRBD2	-	CAWMVTAGPLNEQFF	TGTGCCTGGATGGTAACAGCGGGGCCCCTGAATGAGCAGTTCTTC
TRBV7-8	14	TRBJ2-7	-	-	CASSLGRQGYEQYF	TGTGCCAGCAGCTTAGGGCGGCAGGGATACGAGCAGTACTTC
TRBV5-1	15	TRBJ2-7	TRBD1	-	CASSLVTGGFYEQYF	TGCGCCAGCAGCCTAGTGACAGGGGGATTCTACGAGCAGTACTTC
TRBV6-5	14	TRBJ1-2	-	-	CASKDAASSVGYTF	TGTGCCAGCAAAGATGCGGCGTCGTCGGTTGGCTACACCTTC
TRBV4-2	16	TRBJ1-6	-	-	CASSPRRVTGNSPLHF	TGTGCCAGCAGCCCACGTCGGGTTACAGGGAATTCACCCCTCCACTTT
TRBV28	11	TRBJ1-1	-	-	CASSLYTEAFF	TGTGCCAGCAGTCTTTACACTGAAGCTTTCTTT
TRBV27	17	TRBJ2-7	TRBD2	-	CASSPGSGRGVIYEQYF	TGTGCCAGCAGTCCAGGGTCTGGGCGGGGGGTCATCTACGAGCAGTACTTC
TRBV3-1/TRBV3-2	15	TRBJ1-4	-	-	CASSQIGVDNEKLFF	TGTGCCAGCAGCCAAATCGGCGTCGATAATGAAAAACTGTTTTTT
TRBV11-2	17	TRBJ1-4	TRBD1	-	CASSRIVRGINNEKLFF	TGTGCCAGCAGCCGAATCGTCAGGGGGATTAATAATGAAAAACTGTTTTTT
TRBV27	14	TRBJ1-1	TRBD1	-	CASSPGTANTEAFF	TGTGCCAGCAGTCCCGGGACAGCGAACACTGAAGCTTTCTTT
TRBV5-4	18	TRBJ2-5	TRBD2	-	CASSLSSGGARARETQYF	TGTGCCAGCAGCTTGAGTAGCGGGGGGGCCAGAGCCCGAGAGACCCAGTACTTC
TRBV2	14	TRBJ2-1	-	-	CASSVDSWGYEQFF	TGTGCCAGCAGTGTAGACTCCTGGGGGTATGAGCAGTTCTTC
TRBV5-6	14	TRBJ1-3	-	once	CASSLDQGRNTIYF	TGTGCCAGCAGCTTGGACCAGGGACGAAACACCATATATTTT
TRBV28	14	TRBJ2-7	-	-	CASSSGQRRREQYF	TGTGCCAGCAGCTCGGGACAACGAAGGAGAGAGCAGTACTTC
TRBV19	12	TRBJ1-1	TRBD1	-	CASSLRTGEAFF	TGTGCCAGTAGTCTACGGACAGGTGAAGCTTTCTTT
TRBV30	15	TRBJ2-7	-	once	CAWKVGPGSSYEQYF	TGTGCCTGGAAGGTCGGTCCGGGGAGCTCCTACGAGCAGTACTTC
TRBV27	15	TRBJ1-1	TRBD1	-	CASSSLSTGRTEAFF	TGTGCCAGCAGTTCCCTCTCGACAGGGCGAACTGAAGCTTTCTTT
TRBV5-1	13	TRBJ2-7	-	-	CASRSTPPYEQYF	TGCGCCAGCAGATCCACCCCCCCGTACGAGCAGTACTTC
TRBV25-1	16	TRBJ1-4	TRBD1	-	CASSGFTGGDNEKLFF	TGTGCCAGCAGTGGGTTTACAGGGGGGGATAATGAAAAACTGTTTTTT
TRBV12-3/TRBV12-4	13	TRBJ2-1	-	-	CASSLSSYNEQFF	TGTGCCAGCAGTCTGTCCTCCTACAATGAGCAGTTCTTC